Listed below are T cell receptor beta chains from one sample, sequenced in a study of T-cell reconstitution after alpha-beta-depleted transplantation in children. Using its own MiXCR run on the PCR reads, TCRdb lists one record per CDR3 protein. The repertoire holds about 230,000 distinct CDR3 sequences, approximately 10% seen once, with around 6% in the top ten. The specimen was PBMCs from the stem cell graft donor, collected from the stem cell graft. The receptors were gathered from a human donor who donated a stem cell graft to a child with acute lymphoblastic leukemia. Both conserved end residues are part of each CDR3. Fields, in order: V gene, J gene, CDR3 protein.

TRBV18	TRBJ1-5	CASSPPGTASNQPQHF
TRBV28	TRBJ2-3	CASSLYGLAGSTDTQYF
TRBV7-6	TRBJ2-2	CASSRQVAEYTGELFF
TRBV10-3	TRBJ1-2	CAISDRGNGYTF
TRBV10-3	TRBJ1-1	CAISKDRGHTEAFF
TRBV5-1	TRBJ2-7	CASSKDRGTYEQYF
TRBV10-2	TRBJ2-3	CASRLLAGSTDTQYF
TRBV6-5	TRBJ1-2	CASSYYFRAEHGYTF
TRBV15	TRBJ2-3	CATSRDLDRASTDTQYF
TRBV6-2/TRBV6-3	TRBJ2-2	CASSYLNPGTLNTGELFF
TRBV5-1	TRBJ2-7	CASSFFDSLSTYEQYF
TRBV7-6	TRBJ1-5	CASSLMGFRNQPQHF
TRBV5-1	TRBJ2-5	CASSLGTEKETQYF
TRBV6-6	TRBJ2-2	CASSPRLVGELFF
TRBV12-3/TRBV12-4	TRBJ1-2	CASSFHRQEGGYTF
TRBV5-1	TRBJ2-1	CASSLGLAEVNEQFF
TRBV18	TRBJ2-3	CASSLFGDRQDTQYF
TRBV20-1	TRBJ2-7	CSARERTYEQYF